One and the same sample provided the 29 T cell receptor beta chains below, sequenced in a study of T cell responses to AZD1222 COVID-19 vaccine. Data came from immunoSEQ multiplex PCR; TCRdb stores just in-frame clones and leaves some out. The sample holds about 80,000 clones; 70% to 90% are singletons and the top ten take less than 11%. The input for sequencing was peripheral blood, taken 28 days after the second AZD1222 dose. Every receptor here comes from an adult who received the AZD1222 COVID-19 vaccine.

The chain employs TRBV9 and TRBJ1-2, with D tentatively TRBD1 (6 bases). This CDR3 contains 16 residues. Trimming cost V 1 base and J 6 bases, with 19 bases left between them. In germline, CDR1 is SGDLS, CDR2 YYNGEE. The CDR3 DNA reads TGTGCCAGCAGCGTATTATCTGGGGGGCGATCGGATGGCTACACCTTC. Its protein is CASSVLSGGRSDGYTF.

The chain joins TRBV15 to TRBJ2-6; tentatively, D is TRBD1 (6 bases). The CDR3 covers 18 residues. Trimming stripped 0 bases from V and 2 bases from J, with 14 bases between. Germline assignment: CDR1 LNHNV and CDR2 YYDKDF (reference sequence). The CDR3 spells CATSRDPLGATGANVLTF. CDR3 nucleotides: TGTGCCACCAGCAGAGACCCCCTGGGGGCTACTGGGGCCAACGTCCTGACTTTC.

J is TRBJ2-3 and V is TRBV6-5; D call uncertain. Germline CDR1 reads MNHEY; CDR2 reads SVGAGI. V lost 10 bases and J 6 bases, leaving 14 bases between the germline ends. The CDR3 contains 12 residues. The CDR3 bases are TGTGCCACCACGAGTGGGTTCGATACGCAGTATTTT. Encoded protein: CATTSGFDTQYF.

CDR3 sequence reads: CASSPWTLATNEKLFF. The CDR3 nucleotides are TGTGCCAGCAGCCCCTGGACTCTTGCAACTAATGAAAAACTGTTTTTT. The chain joins TRBV7-9 to TRBJ1-4, with unresolved D. Germline V lookup: CDR1 SEHNR, CDR2 FQNEAQ (reference sequence). The CDR3 runs 16 residues. Deletions cut 5 bases from V and 0 bases from J, with 13 bases between.

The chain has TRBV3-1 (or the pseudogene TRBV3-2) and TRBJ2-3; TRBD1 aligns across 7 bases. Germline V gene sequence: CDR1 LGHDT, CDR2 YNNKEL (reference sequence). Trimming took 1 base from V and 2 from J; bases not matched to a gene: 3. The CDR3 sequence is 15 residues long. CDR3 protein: CASSQGTGYTDTQYF. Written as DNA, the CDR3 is TGTGCCAGCAGCCAAGGGACAGGTTACACAGATACGCAGTATTTT.

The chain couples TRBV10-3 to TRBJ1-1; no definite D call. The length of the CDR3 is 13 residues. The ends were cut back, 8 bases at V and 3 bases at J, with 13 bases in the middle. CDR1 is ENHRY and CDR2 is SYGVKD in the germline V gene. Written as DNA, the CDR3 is TGTGCCATCGAGAGTCAGAGGGACACTGAAGCTTTCTTT. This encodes CAIESQRDTEAFF.

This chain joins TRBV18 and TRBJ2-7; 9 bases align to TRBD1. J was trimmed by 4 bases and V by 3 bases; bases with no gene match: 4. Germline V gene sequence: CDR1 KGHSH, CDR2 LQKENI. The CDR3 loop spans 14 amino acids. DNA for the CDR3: TGTGCCAGCTCACCTCCGGGACAGGGTTACGAGCAGTACTTC. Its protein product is CASSPPGQGYEQYF.

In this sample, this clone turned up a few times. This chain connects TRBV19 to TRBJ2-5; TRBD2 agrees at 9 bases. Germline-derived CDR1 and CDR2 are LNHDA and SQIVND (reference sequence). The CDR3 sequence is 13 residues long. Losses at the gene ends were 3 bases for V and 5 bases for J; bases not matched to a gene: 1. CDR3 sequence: CASSILAGETQYF. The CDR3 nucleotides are TGTGCCAGTAGTATCCTAGCGGGGGAGACCCAGTACTTC. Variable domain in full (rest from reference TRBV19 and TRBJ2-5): DGGITQSPKYLFRKEGQNVTLSCEQNLNHDAMYWYRQDPGQGLRLIYYSQIVNDFQKGDIAEGYSVSREKKESFPLTVTSAQKNPTAFYLCASSILAGETQYFGPGTRLLVL.

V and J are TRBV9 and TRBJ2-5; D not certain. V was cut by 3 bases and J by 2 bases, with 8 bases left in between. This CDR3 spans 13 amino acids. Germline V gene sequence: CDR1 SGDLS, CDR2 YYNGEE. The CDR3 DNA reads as TGTGCCAGCAGCGCCCCAAATCAAGAGACCCAGTACTTC. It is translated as CASSAPNQETQYF.

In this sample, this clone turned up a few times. As DNA, the CDR3 is TGTGCCAGCAGCCAAGAGGAGGGGCGGGGCACAGATACGCAGTATTTT. This sequence encodes CASSQEEGRGTDTQYF. This rearrangement joins TRBV4-2 to TRBJ2-3, with D perhaps TRBD2 (6 bases). V lost 0 bases and J lost 1, with 11 bases in between. Germline V gene lookup returns CDR1 LGHNA and CDR2 YNFKEQ. The CDR3 consists of 16 residues.

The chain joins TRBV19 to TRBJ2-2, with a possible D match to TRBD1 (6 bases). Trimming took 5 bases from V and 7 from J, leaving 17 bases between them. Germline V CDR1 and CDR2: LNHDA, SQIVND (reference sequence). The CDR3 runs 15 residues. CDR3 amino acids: CASSLLNRESGELFF. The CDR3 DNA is TGTGCCAGTAGTTTACTTAACAGGGAAAGCGGGGAGCTGTTTTTT.

CDR3 region: CAIMGGGDTQYF. Here the CDR3 DNA reads TGTGCCATCATGGGCGGTGGAGATACGCAGTATTTT. This chain connects TRBV10-3 to TRBJ2-3; D is unclear. The length of the CDR3 is 12 residues. Germline V CDR1 and CDR2: ENHRY, SYGVKD. Trimming left V 7 bases short and J 5 bases short, with 10 bases between.

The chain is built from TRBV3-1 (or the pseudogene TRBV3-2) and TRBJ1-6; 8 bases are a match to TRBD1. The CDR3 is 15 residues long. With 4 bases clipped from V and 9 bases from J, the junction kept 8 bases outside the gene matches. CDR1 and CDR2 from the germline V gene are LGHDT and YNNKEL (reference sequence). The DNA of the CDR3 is TGTGCCAGCAGCCCGCGACAGGGGTTGGGTTCACCCCTCCACTTT. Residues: CASSPRQGLGSPLHF.

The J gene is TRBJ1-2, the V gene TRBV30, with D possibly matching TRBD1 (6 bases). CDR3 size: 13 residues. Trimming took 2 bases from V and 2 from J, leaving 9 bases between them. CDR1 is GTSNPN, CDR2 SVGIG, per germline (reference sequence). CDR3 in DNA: TGTGCCTGGAGTCCAGGGGCCAACTATGGCTACACCTTC. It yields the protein CAWSPGANYGYTF.

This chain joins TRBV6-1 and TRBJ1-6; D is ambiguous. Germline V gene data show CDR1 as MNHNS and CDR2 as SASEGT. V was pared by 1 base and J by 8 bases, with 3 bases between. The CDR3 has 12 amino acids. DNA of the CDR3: TGTGCCAGCAGTGAAGTTCATTCACCCCTCCACTTT. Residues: CASSEVHSPLHF.

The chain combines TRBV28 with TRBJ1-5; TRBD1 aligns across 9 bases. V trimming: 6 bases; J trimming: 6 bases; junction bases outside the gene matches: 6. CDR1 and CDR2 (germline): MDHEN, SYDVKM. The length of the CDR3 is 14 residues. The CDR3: CASRSGTGFQPQHF. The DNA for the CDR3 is TGTGCCAGCAGGTCCGGGACAGGGTTTCAGCCCCAGCATTTT.

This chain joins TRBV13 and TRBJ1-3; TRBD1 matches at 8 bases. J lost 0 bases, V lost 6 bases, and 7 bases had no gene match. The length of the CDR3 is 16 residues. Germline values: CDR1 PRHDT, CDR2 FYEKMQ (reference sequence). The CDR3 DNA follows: TGTGCCAGCAGTAGGACAGGGACAGTCTCTGGAAACACCATATATTTT. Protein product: CASSRTGTVSGNTIYF. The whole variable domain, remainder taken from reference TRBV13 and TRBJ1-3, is AAGVIQSPRHLIKEKRETATLKCYPIPRHDTVYWYQQGPGQDPQFLISFYEKMQSDKGSIPDRFSAQQFSDYHSELNMSSLELGDSALYFCASSRTGTVSGNTIYFGEGSWLTVV.

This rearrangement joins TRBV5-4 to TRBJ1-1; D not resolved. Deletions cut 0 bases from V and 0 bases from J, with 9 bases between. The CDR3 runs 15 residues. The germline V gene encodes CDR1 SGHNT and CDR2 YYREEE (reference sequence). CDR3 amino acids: CASSLGSGLNTEAFF. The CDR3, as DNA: TGTGCCAGCAGCTTGGGGTCAGGATTGAACACTGAAGCTTTCTTT.

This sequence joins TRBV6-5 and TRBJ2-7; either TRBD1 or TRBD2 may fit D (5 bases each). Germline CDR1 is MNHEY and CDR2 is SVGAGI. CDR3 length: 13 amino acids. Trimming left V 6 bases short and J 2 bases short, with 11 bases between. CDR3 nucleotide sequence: TGTGCCAGCAGACGGGACGGGACCTACGAGCAGTACTTC. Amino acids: CASRRDGTYEQYF.

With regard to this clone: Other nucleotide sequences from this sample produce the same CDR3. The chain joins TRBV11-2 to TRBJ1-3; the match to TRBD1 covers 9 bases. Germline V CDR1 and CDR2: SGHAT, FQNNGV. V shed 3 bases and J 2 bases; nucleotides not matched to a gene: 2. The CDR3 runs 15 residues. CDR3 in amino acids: CASSLGQGAGNTIYF. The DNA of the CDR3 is TGTGCCAGCAGCTTGGGACAGGGAGCTGGAAACACCATATATTTT. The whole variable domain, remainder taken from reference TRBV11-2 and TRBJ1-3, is EAGVAQSPRYKIIEKRQSVAFWCNPISGHATLYWYQQILGQGPKLLIQFQNNGVVDDSQLPKDRFSAERLKGVDSTLKIQPAKLEDSAVYLCASSLGQGAGNTIYFGEGSWLTVV.

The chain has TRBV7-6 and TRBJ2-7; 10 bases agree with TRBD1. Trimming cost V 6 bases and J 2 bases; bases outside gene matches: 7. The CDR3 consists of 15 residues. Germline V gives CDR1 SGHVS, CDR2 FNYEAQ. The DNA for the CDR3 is TGTGCCAGCAGTCCTGGGACAGGGGTAACCTACGAGCAGTACTTC. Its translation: CASSPGTGVTYEQYF.

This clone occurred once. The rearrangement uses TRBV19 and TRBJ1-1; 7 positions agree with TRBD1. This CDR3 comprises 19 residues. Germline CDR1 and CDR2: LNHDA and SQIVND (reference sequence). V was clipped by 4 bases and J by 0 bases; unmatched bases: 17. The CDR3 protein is CASSTGRLPGQLVNTEAFF. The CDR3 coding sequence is TGTGCCAGTAGTACCGGGCGCCTTCCGGGACAGCTAGTGAACACTGAAGCTTTCTTT.

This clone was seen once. CDR3 DNA sequence: TGTGCCAGCAGCCGGACAGAGAACACTGAAGCTTTCTTT. Encoded protein: CASSRTENTEAFF. The V call is TRBV12-3 or TRBV12-4, the J call TRBJ1-1, with D possibly matching TRBD1 (6 bases). This CDR3 contains 13 residues. V was shortened by 6 bases and J by 1 base, with 9 bases between the two germline ends.

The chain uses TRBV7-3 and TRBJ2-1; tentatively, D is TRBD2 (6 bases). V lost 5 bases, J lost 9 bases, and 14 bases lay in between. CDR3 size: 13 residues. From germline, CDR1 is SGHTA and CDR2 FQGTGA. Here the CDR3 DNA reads TGTGCCAGCAGCCAAAATCGGCGGGGTGAGCAGTTCTTC. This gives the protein CASSQNRRGEQFF.

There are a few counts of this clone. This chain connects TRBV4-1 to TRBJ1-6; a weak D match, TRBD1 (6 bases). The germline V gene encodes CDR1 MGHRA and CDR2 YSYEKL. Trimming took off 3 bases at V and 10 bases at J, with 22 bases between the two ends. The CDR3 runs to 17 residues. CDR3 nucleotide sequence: TGCGCCAGCAGCCAGTCGTCTGGGGGGCAGATTCGGTCACCCCTCCACTTT. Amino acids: CASSQSSGGQIRSPLHF.

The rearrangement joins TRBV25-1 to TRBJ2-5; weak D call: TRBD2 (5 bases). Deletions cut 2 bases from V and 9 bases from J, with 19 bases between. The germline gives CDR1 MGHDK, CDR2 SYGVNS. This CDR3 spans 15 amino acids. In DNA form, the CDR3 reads TGTGCCAGCAGTGAAGACCCCCCTAGAGCGGAGGCCCAGTACTTC. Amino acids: CASSEDPPRAEAQYF.

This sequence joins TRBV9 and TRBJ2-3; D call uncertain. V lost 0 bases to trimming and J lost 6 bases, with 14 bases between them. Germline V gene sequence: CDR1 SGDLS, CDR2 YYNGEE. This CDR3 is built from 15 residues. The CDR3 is CASSVEASGLDTQYF. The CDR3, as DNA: TGTGCCAGCAGCGTAGAAGCATCAGGCCTGGATACGCAGTATTTT. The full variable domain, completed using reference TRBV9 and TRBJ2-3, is DSGVTQTPKHLITATGQRVTLRCSPRSGDLSVYWYQQSLDQGLQFLIQYYNGEERAKGNILERFSAQQFPDLHSELNLSSLELGDSALYFCASSVEASGLDTQYFGPGTRLTVL.

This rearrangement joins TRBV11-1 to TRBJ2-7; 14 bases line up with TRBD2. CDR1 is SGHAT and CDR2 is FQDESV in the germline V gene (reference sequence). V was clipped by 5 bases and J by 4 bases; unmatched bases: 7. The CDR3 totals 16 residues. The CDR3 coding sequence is TGTGCCAGCAGCGAGGGACTAGCGGGGGCGGTTTACGAGCAGTACTTC. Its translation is CASSEGLAGAVYEQYF.

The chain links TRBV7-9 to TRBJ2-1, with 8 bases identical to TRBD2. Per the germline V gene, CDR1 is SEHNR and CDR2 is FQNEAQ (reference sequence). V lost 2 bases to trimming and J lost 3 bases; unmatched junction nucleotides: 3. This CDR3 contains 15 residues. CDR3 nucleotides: TGTGCCAGCAGCTTAAGAGCGGGAGACTACAATGAGCAGTTCTTC. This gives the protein CASSLRAGDYNEQFF.